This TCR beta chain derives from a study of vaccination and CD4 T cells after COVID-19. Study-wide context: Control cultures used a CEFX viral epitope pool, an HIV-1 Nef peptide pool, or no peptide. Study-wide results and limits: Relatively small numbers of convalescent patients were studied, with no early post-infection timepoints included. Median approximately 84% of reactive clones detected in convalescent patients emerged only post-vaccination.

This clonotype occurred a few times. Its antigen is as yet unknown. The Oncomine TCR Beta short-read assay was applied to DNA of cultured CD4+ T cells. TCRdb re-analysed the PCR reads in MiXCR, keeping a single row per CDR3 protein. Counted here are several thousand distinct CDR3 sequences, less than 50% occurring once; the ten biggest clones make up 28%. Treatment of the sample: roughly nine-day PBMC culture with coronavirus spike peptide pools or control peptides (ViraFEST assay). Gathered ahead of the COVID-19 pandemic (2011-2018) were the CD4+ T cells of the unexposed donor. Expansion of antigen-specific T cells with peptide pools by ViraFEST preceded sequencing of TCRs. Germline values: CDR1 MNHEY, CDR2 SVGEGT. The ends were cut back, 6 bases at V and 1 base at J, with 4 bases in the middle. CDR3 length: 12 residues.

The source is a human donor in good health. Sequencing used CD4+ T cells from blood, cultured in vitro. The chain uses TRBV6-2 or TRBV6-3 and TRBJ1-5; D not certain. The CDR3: CASSGSNQPQHF. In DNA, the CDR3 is TGTGCCAGCAGCGGCAGCAATCAGCCCCAGCATTTT.